The rows below give T cell receptor beta chains drawn from one sample of a study of OX40 agonist ivuxolimab in advanced cancers. Only in-frame clones appear in the TCRdb table, and some are missing; sequencing was by immunoSEQ multiplex PCR. Of just over 95,000 clones listed, about 85% were seen once; the top ten hold around 4%. Sequenced material: CD4+ or CD8+ T cells sorted from blood, taken in a trial of the OX40 agonist ivuxolimab. These receptors were collected from an adult with an advanced solid tumor such as melanoma, head and neck, liver or kidney cancer. Each CDR3 is given with its conserved first and last residue. A D gene is named only where the DNA matches it firmly. Rows give clone size only sometimes, using once, few, many, or a class for an expanded clone.

>TRBJ2-7|TRBV6-6|.|13|.
TGTGCCAGCAGTTACTCCGTCCGCTACGAGCAGTACTTC
CASSYSVRYEQYF
>TRBJ1-5|TRBV7-8|.|16|.
TGTGCCAGCAGCTTCGGCCGAGGCCTCAGCAATCAGCCCCAGCATTTT
CASSFGRGLSNQPQHF
>TRBJ2-7|TRBV7-2|.|14|.
TGTGCCAGCAGCTTAGCGCTTGCCTACTACGAGCAGTACTTC
CASSLALAYYEQYF
>TRBJ1-2|TRBV5-8|few|15|TRBD1
TGTGCCAGCAGCTTGGAGGGGGCGGATTCCTATGGCTACACCTTC
CASSLEGADSYGYTF
>TRBJ2-7|TRBV6-1|once|14|.
TGTGCCAGCAGTGAGCCACAGGGAGCTGGCGAGCAGTACTTC
CASSEPQGAGEQYF
>TRBJ2-2|TRBV6-1|.|13|.
TGTGCCAGCAGTTTAGGAAACACCGGGGAGCTGTTTTTT
CASSLGNTGELFF
>TRBJ2-7|TRBV27|.|14|.
TGTGCCAGCAGTAGTACCGGGGGATACTACGAGCAGTACTTC
CASSSTGGYYEQYF
>TRBJ2-1|TRBV7-2|.|17|TRBD2
TGTGCCAGCAGCTTACGGGCTAGCGGGACCACCTACAATGAGCAGTTCTTC
CASSLRASGTTYNEQFF
>TRBJ1-5|TRBV7-2|.|15|TRBD1
TGTGCCAGCAGCTTAGGAGGGACAGGGAATCAGCCCCAGCATTTT
CASSLGGTGNQPQHF
>TRBJ2-3|TRBV30|once|12|.
TGTGCCTGGAGTCCAAGAACAGATACGCAGTATTTT
CAWSPRTDTQYF
>TRBJ1-2|TRBV11-2|.|13|.
TGTGCCAGCAGCTCGCTACGGTGGTCTGGCTACACCTTC
CASSSLRWSGYTF
>TRBJ2-7|TRBV19|.|14|.
TGTGCCAGTAGTATAGTCGCAGAAGCCTACGAGCAGTACTTC
CASSIVAEAYEQYF
>TRBJ2-1|TRBV10-3|.|14|TRBD2
TGTGCCATCAGTGAGACTAGCGGCTACAATGAGCAGTTCTTC
CAISETSGYNEQFF
>TRBJ1-5|TRBV7-9|.|12|.
TGTGCCAGCAGCAGGGGCAATCAGCCCCAGCATTTT
CASSRGNQPQHF
>TRBJ1-1|TRBV5-6|.|13|.
TGTGCCAGCAGCTACGGGCCGGGCACTGAAGCTTTCTTT
CASSYGPGTEAFF
>TRBJ2-3|TRBV14|.|13|.
TGTGCCAGCAGCCCCCTGGTCAAAGATACGCAGTATTTT
CASSPLVKDTQYF
>TRBJ1-1|TRBV6-6|once|12|.
TGTGCCAGCAGTTACTCTGACACTGAAGCTTTCTTT
CASSYSDTEAFF
>TRBJ2-3|TRBV2|few|17|.
TGTGCCAGCAGTGCTCCTCCACAGGGAACTAGCACAGATACGCAGTATTTT
CASSAPPQGTSTDTQYF
>TRBJ2-5|TRBV7-8|.|13|.
TGTGCCAGCAGCTTTACTAGGATGGAGACCCAGTACTTC
CASSFTRMETQYF
>TRBJ2-5|TRBV11-2|.|15|.
TGTGCCAGCAGCCAGAGGGGGTGGCTGGCTGAGACCCAGTACTTC
CASSQRGWLAETQYF
>TRBJ1-4|TRBV4-2|.|16|.
TGTGCCAGCAGCCAAGAAATTGACAGCAGACATGAAAAACTGTTTTTT
CASSQEIDSRHEKLFF
>TRBJ2-1|TRBV28|.|17|TRBD2
TGTGCCAGCAGTTGGGGACTAGCGGGAGGGCCTAATAATGAGCAGTTCTTC
CASSWGLAGGPNNEQFF
>TRBJ2-7|TRBV6-6|.|15|TRBD2
TGTGCCAGCAGTTACTCGGGACTAGCGAGTTACGAGCAGTACTTC
CASSYSGLASYEQYF
>TRBJ2-5|TRBV6-5|.|14|.
TGTGCCAGCAGTTCCGATGGGGGGCGTAGGACCCAGTACTTC
CASSSDGGRRTQYF
>TRBJ2-3|TRBV5-1|.|15|TRBD2
TGCGCCAGCAGCTTCCCTAGCGGGAGTCGGGATACGCAGTATTTT
CASSFPSGSRDTQYF
>TRBJ2-2|TRBV19|.|11|TRBD2
TGTGCCGCAGGCGGGGGCGGGGAGCTGTTTTTT
CAAGGGGELFF
>TRBJ2-3|TRBV9|few|12|.
TGTGCCAGCAGCCCCGAGGGAGATACGCAGTATTTT
CASSPEGDTQYF
>TRBJ1-2|TRBV19|few|14|TRBD1
TGTGCCAGTAGTTTCGACAGGGAGAACTATGGCTACACCTTC
CASSFDRENYGYTF
>TRBJ1-6|TRBV28|.|18|.
TGTGCCAGCAGGTCTCCCCCCCAAACAGACACCTATAATTCACCCCTCCACTTT
CASRSPPQTDTYNSPLHF
>TRBJ2-3|TRBV28|once|15|.
TGTGCCAACACCCAAAGCGTAACTAGCACAGATACGCAGTATTTT
CANTQSVTSTDTQYF
>TRBJ2-2|TRBV7-3|once|13|.
TGTGCCAGCAGCTTAGGCAACACCGGGGAGCTGTTTTTT
CASSLGNTGELFF
>TRBJ1-3|TRBV5-1|.|14|TRBD1
TGCGCCAGCACCAAGGACAGGGGTTACGGCACCATATATTTT
CASTKDRGYGTIYF